This record covers a single T cell receptor (beta chain). Its antigen is unknown. This specimen comes from a study of T cells after yellow fever vaccination. Study-wide context: Low-cell-number fractions were prepared with SMART-Seq v4 Ultra Low Input.

General study points: Just a small share of clonotypes turned up in the CD4 compartment as well as the CD8 compartment.

As TCR cDNA was made by 5'RACE template switching, a universal primer site and UMIs were added. Via MiXCR, TCRdb re-called the 5' RACE reads, giving one row per CDR3 protein. This sample has some 350,000 distinct CDR3 sequences, with 8.5% to 10% found just once. The CDR3 totals 17 residues. V shed 1 base, J shed 2 bases, and the junction held 5 bases outside the gene matches. Germline V gives CDR1 ENHRY, CDR2 SYGVKD. The sequence was collected from a man younger than 30 who received the YFV17D yellow fever vaccine. The chain uses TRBV10-3 and TRBJ2-5; TRBD2 matches at 12 bases. Sequencing used PBMCs, obtained on the day of the first yellow fever vaccination. CDR3 nucleotides: TGTGCCATCAGTGAGTTACTAGCGGGGGGACAACAAGAGACCCAGTACTTC. Protein product: CAISELLAGGQQETQYF.